The subject of this entry is one TCR beta chain. Sequenced by immunoSEQ multiplex PCR; TCRdb stores in-frame clones only, minus some. The sample carries roughly 250,000 clones, about four fifths recorded once. The sample belongs to a study of blood T cell repertoires in COVID-19. Study information: From the United States, Italy and Spain came samples of acute and convalescent COVID-19.

The CDR3 contains 13 residues. CDR1 and CDR2 (germline): LNHDA, SQIVND (reference sequence). V was clipped by 5 bases and J by 1 base, with 8 bases between them. Sequencing was done on a sample of peripheral blood. The V and J genes are TRBV19 and TRBJ1-1; possibly TRBD1 for D (5 bases). The source of this sequence is a middle-aged man with active or convalescent COVID-19. In DNA, the CDR3 is TGTGCCAGTAGTCCTCAGGGGAACACTGAAGCTTTCTTT. The encoded protein is CASSPQGNTEAFF.